The present TCR beta chain was sequenced within a study of long-term antiretroviral therapy in people with HIV (dated by TCRdb to between 2021 and 2024). Regarding the study in general: Collection of the earliest samples took place about a decade ahead of the 2015 WHO recommendation for immediate ART, at a time when ART was typically delayed until CD4 counts fell. A retrospective serial study tested whether ART initiation and durable HIV suppression were associated with changes in peripheral blood TRB repertoire composition and diversity. A total of fewer than 200 cryopreserved PBMC samples were contributed to the cohort by 30 adults with confirmed HIV infection, with samples collected serially over a mean of about 6 years (range 1-12). About 40% of the 30 participants with HIV were female. No cross-contamination during QIAcube processing was seen in test extractions of a monoclonal T-cell line run alongside about 33 polyclonal samples.

The CDR1 and CDR2 encoded by the germline V gene (reference sequence) are LNHDA and SQIVND. The CDR3, from cysteine to phenylalanine, totals 14 residues. Here the CDR3 DNA is all that survives: 42 bases in frame from base 1. Compared with germline, V lacks 3 bases and J lacks 6 bases; bases without a gene match: 7. Participants were included only if at least one PBMC sample before ART initiation and at least two post-ART samples were available. Treatment was received in the United States of America by all participants with HIV. Before DNA extraction, cryopreserved samples of roughly 0.9-11 million PBMC were thawed and then washed. At the time of the earliest PBMC sample, participants with HIV were aged between about 20 and 54 years. Per participant, PBMC samples came from 1-4 timepoints prior to ART initiation and 2-8 timepoints following ART initiation, for a median of 7 samples. Serial HIV viral load, CD4+ T-cell count, ART history and demographic data were obtained for every participant. Genomic DNA was extracted from unsorted PBMC with a Qiagen kit on a QIAcube, with processing performed in batches of 12 samples.

What the study reported, not specific to this receptor: Compared with controls, HIV repertoires had narrower CDR3 length ranges, and the network structure pointed to an antigen-experienced repertoire that shifted only slightly toward naive after ART. Inferences about post-ART repertoire changes are limited because no data were available on ART adherence, viral resistance or therapy changes. Starting ART was linked to a significant rise in TRB diversity, yet even with long-term ART the diversity remained significantly lower than in transplant donor controls. Unsorted PBMC were profiled instead of sorted CD4+ and CD8+ T cells because pre-ART samples had limited cell numbers. At every time point, the repertoire was dominated by expanded TRB clones first identified before ART initiation, although this dominance fluctuated and, in many PLHIV, declined after ART. The samples were dated from about 2003 to 2017, and the ART regimens that were used may be less effective than current ART regimens. Limited PBMC availability meant only the TCR beta chain was sequenced, without alpha chain pairing.

Sequencing of the TRB variable region was done with the immunoSEQ hsTCRB v3.0 assay at survey level resolution. A depth of roughly 40,000-55,000 T-cell genomes per sample was targeted for TRB sequencing. An Illumina MiSeq with a v3 150-cycle kit was used to sequence the pooled TRB libraries. The authors processed their data as follows. Analysis of repertoires was carried out in R inside a reproducible Nextflow workflow spanning QC, data transformation and analysis. LymphoSeq2, an R package for AIRR-Seq data exploration, was used to implement custom analyses. After excluding a few samples that yielded fewer than 5000 total TRB sequences, 190 or so HIV repertoires remained for analysis. Among the approximately 190 HIV repertoires that were kept, 59 were collected before ART initiation and roughly 130 were collected after ART initiation. Repertoires were downsampled to 5000 TRB nucleotide sequences, with summary statistics averaged over 100 downsampling iterations. Only TRB sequences with CDR3 regions of at least seven amino acids were retained for analysis. Diversity was assessed using a clonality score derived from Shannon entropy and using the Gini coefficient. In the repertoire networks, any two of the top 5000 CDR3 amino acid sequences were linked whenever the two sequences differed by an edit distance of one. Antigen specificity groups and MHC restriction were predicted for TRB CDR3 amino acid sequences with GLIPH2. To flag known CMV, EBV, HIV or tissue antigen associations, CDR3 amino acid sequences were matched against VDJdb and McPAS-TCR. Pre-ART, post-ART and control groups were compared with Wilcoxon signed-rank tests and Holm-Bonferroni correction. TCRdb took this table from immuneACCESS and kept in-frame rearrangements with V and J called. Such tables lack part of the clones; where checked against another copy, unresolved V genes explain under half of the gap, and the rest is unexplained. V and J calls and clone size follow that table, whereas D and trimming were derived from the DNA. The sample table records 7,000 to 9,500 clones; more than 65% of these occur just once. The ten most abundant clones make up approximately 17% of the sample.

As regards this clone: There is no known antigen for this receptor. No quality values exist for individual bases; no much larger clone is one base distant.

The sequencing here drew on unsorted PBMCs, taken 0.1 years after starting antiretroviral therapy. Recombination connected TRBV19 to TRBJ1-2, and TRBD1 aligns with 7 junction nucleotides. This TCR was sampled from a man between 40 and 49 years old with HIV. The CDR3 corresponds to CASSMGGGANGYTF. The nucleotides read TGTGCCAGTAGTATGGGAGGGGGCGCGAATGGCTACACCTTC. Extended through the reference TRBV19 and TRBJ1-2 proteins, this CDR3 yields the full variable domain: DGGITQSPKYLFRKEGQNVTLSCEQNLNHDAMYWYRQDPGQGLRLIYYSQIVNDFQKGDIAEGYSVSREKKESFPLTVTSAQKNPTAFYLCASSMGGGANGYTFGSGTRLTVV.